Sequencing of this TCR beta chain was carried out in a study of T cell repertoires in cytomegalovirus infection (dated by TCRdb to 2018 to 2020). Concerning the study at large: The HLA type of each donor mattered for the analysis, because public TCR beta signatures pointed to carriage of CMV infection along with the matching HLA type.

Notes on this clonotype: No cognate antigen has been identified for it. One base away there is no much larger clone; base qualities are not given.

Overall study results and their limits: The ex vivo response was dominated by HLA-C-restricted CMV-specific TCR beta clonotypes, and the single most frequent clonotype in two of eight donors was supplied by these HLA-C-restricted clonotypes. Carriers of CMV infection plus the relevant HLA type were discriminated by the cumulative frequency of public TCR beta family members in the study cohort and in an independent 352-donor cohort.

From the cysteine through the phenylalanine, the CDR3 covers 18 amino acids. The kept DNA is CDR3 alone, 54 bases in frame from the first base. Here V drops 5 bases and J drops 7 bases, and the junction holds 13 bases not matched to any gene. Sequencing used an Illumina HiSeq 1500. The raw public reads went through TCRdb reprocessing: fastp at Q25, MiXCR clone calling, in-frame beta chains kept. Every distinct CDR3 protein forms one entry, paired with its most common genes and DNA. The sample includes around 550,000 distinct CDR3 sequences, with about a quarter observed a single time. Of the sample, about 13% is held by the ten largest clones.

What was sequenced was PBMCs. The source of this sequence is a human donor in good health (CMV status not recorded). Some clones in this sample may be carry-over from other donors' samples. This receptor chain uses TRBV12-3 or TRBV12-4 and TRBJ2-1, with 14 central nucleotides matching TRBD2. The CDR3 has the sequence CASSGLGGLAGVANEQFF. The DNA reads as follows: TGTGCCAGCAGTGGACTAGGGGGACTAGCGGGAGTGGCTAATGAGCAGTTCTTC.